This is a list of T cell receptor beta chains from one sample in a study of control samples from healthy donors and cancer patients. Produced via immunoSEQ multiplex PCR; TCRdb's table is partial and in-frame only. Here the sample spans about 180,000 clones, 90% being singletons. The material sequenced was blood. These receptor sequences come from a woman between 45 and 65 years old in good health. Each CDR3 is given with its conserved first and last residue. D genes are given only for firm matches. A clone size is listed for some rows: how often the clone was seen (once, few, many), or a class if it is expanded.

>TRBJ1-2|-|-|TRBV29-1
TGCAGCGTTTGGACAGAAAAATATGGCTACACCTTC
CSVWTEKYGYTF
>TRBJ1-5|few|-|TRBV5-5
TGTGCCAGCAGCTTGGACACAGATCCAAGGCCCCAGCATTTT
CASSLDTDPRPQHF
>TRBJ1-5|-|-|TRBV6-6
TGTGCCAGCCGCCAAGGGGGTAGTGGTCAGCCCCAGCATTTT
CASRQGGSGQPQHF
>TRBJ1-2|-|-|TRBV7-9
TGTGCCAGCAGCTTCCGGGATGGCTATGGCTACACCTTC
CASSFRDGYGYTF
>TRBJ1-2|-|-|TRBV28
TGTGCCAGCAGTTTCGGACCGAAGAACTATGGCTACACCTTC
CASSFGPKNYGYTF
>TRBJ2-7|-|-|TRBV28
TGTGCCAGCAGCCGCCGGGACAACTTATACGAGCAGTACTTC
CASSRRDNLYEQYF
>TRBJ2-2|few|-|TRBV4-3
TGCGCCAGCAGCCCCTCCGGGGGGCACAGAACCGGGGAGCTGTTTTTT
CASSPSGGHRTGELFF
>TRBJ1-3|few|TRBD1|TRBV14
TGTGCCAGCAGCCTGACAGGGGCCTACTCTGGAAACACCATATATTTT
CASSLTGAYSGNTIYF
>TRBJ2-7|-|-|TRBV12-3/TRBV12-4
TGTGCCAGCAGGGCCTTTGGCGAGCAGTACTTC
CASRAFGEQYF
>TRBJ2-1|many|TRBD2|TRBV6-1
TGTGCCAGCAGTGAAAAGGTAGCGGGAGCGAATGAGCAGTTCTTC
CASSEKVAGANEQFF
>TRBJ2-1|once|TRBD2|TRBV6-6
TGTGCCAGCATGGCGGGGGGGCTCGTTGAGCAGTTCTTC
CASMAGGLVEQFF
>TRBJ2-1|-|TRBD2|TRBV5-1
TGCGCCAGCAGCTGGGGGGAGGGGGAGCAGTTCTTC
CASSWGEGEQFF
>TRBJ2-3|-|-|TRBV11-2
TGTGCCAGCAGCTTAGAGAGGGGGGCGGGCAGCTTCACAGATACGCAGTATTTT
CASSLERGAGSFTDTQYF
>TRBJ2-3|-|-|TRBV10-3
TGTGCCATCAGTGAGTCGGATAGCGCATATACGCAGTATTTT
CAISESDSAYTQYF
>TRBJ1-5|-|-|TRBV6-2/TRBV6-3
TGTGCCAGCAGTCTGACGGGGGGTTTCAATCAGCCCCAGCATTTT
CASSLTGGFNQPQHF
>TRBJ1-1|once|-|TRBV12-3/TRBV12-4
TGTGCCACCCTACAGGGAAGTCGTGAAGCTTTCTTT
CATLQGSREAFF
>TRBJ1-2|-|TRBD1|TRBV5-6
TGTGCCAGCAGCAGCACAGGGGGCGCGGGCTATGGCTACACCTTC
CASSSTGGAGYGYTF
>TRBJ2-5|-|TRBD2|TRBV20-1
TGCAGTGCTAGTTCCCTAGCGGGGGGGCCCGGTGAGACCCAGTACTTC
CSASSLAGGPGETQYF
>TRBJ2-1|once|-|TRBV27
TGTGCCAGCCACGGGCAGGCAGGGCCTTACAATGAGCAGTTCTTC
CASHGQAGPYNEQFF
>TRBJ1-1|-|-|TRBV10-3
TGTGCCATCAGTATAGGGGGGGGTGGCAACACTGAAGCTTTCTTT
CAISIGGGGNTEAFF
>TRBJ2-7|-|-|TRBV6-2/TRBV6-3
TGTGCCAGCAGTTACTCGGGGGCGGTCTACTACGAGCAGTACTTC
CASSYSGAVYYEQYF
>TRBJ1-1|-|TRBD1|TRBV5-6
TGTGCCAGCAGCTTGATTTCCGGGACAGGAACACCGAACACTGAAGCTTTCTTT
CASSLISGTGTPNTEAFF
>TRBJ1-2|few|-|TRBV30
TGTGCCTACAACTCTGGGCAATTCCTTTATGGCTACACCTTC
CAYNSGQFLYGYTF
>TRBJ2-7|-|TRBD1|TRBV28
TGTGCCACCACCCCTGGACAGGGTTCGACCTACGAGCAGTACTTC
CATTPGQGSTYEQYF
>TRBJ2-2|-|-|TRBV14
TGTGCCAGCAGCCAAGACCCGATCGGCACCGGGGAGCTGTTTTTT
CASSQDPIGTGELFF
>TRBJ2-7|once|TRBD1|TRBV5-4
TGTGCCAGCCTCGACGGGACAGGAGGTCACGAGCAGTACTTC
CASLDGTGGHEQYF
>TRBJ1-6|once|-|TRBV4-3
TGCGCCAGCAGCCAAGAGGGGGCCGGGACAAGTTATAATTCACCCCTCCACTTT
CASSQEGAGTSYNSPLHF
>TRBJ2-7|many|-|TRBV6-5
TGTGCCAGCAGTTACTCGATTGTGGACCCCGACGAGCAGTACTTC
CASSYSIVDPDEQYF
>TRBJ2-7|-|-|TRBV2
TGTGCCGGGTTAGACGAGGGCCGTTACCCCTACGAGCAGTACTTC
CAGLDEGRYPYEQYF